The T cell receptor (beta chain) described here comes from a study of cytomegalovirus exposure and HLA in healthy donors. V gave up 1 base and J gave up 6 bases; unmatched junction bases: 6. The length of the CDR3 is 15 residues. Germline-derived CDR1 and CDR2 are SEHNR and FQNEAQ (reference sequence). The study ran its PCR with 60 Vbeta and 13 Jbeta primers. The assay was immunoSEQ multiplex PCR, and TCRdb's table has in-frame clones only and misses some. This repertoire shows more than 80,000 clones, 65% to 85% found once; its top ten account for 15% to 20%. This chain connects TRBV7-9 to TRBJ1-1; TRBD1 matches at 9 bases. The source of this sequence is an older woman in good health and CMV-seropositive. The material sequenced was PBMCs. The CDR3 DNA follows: TGTGCCAGCAGCTTAGATGGGACAGGGAGGTCTGAAGCTTTCTTT. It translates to CASSLDGTGRSEAFF.